In its sample, the clone carrying this T cell receptor beta chain was seen many times. Antigen: not known. The CDR3 is made up of 14 amino acids. Trimming took off 2 bases at V and 1 base at J, with 9 bases between the two ends. CDR1 is ENHRY and CDR2 is SYGVKD in the germline V gene. This specimen comes from a study of identifying expanded T cells in peripheral blood. Assay: immunoSEQ multiplex PCR; the TCRdb copy retains only in-frame clones and omits some. The repertoire consists of about 100,000 clones, with about 87% occurring once and the leading ten covering 13% to 15%. Findings and limits, study-wide: Across healthy donors, higher total template counts meant significantly greater roughly two-week count variance. Technical replicates showed approximately 1.2 changed clones; approximately 2 weeks around 15; four weeks 19.

Sample: blood. This TCR derives from a person between 18 and 75 years old in good health. This sequence joins TRBV10-3 and TRBJ2-7, with a tentative D call TRBD2 (7 bases). CDR3 bases: TGTGCCATCAGTGAGGAGGGGGGGTCCTACGAGCAGTACTTC. It is translated as CAISEEGGSYEQYF.